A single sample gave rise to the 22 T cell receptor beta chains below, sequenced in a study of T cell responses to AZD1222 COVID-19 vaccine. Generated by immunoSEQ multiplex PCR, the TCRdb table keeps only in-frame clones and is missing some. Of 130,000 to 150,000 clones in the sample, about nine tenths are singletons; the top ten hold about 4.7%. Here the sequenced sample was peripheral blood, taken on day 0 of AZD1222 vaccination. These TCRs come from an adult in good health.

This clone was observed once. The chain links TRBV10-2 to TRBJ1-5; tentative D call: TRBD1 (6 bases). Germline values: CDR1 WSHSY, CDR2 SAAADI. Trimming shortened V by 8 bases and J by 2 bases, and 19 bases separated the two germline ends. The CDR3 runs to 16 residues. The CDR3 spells CASGGTSGGGNQPQHF. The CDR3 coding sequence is TGCGCCAGCGGAGGGACAAGTGGCGGAGGCAATCAGCCCCAGCATTTT.

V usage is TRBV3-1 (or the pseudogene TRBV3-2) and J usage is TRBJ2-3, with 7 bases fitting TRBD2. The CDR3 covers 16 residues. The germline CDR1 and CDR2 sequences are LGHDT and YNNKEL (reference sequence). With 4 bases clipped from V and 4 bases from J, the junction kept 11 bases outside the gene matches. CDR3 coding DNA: TGTGCCAGCAGCCCGAGCCGGGTTGGGGGGGCAGATACGCAGTATTTT. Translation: CASSPSRVGGADTQYF.

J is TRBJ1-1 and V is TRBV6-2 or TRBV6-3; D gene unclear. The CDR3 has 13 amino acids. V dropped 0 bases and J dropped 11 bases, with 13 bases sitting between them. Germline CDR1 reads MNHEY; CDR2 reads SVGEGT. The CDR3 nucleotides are TGTGCCAGCAGTTACTCGGAAACACGTCCGGCTTTCTTT. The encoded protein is CASSYSETRPAFF.

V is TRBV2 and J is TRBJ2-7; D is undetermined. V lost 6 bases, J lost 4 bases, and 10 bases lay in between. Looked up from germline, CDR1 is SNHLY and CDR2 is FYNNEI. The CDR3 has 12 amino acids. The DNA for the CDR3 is TGTGCCAGCAGCTTGACCATATACGAGCAGTACTTC. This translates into CASSLTIYEQYF. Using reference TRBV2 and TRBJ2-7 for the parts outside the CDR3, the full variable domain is EPEVTQTPSHQVTQMGQEVILRCVPISNHLYFYWYRQILGQKVEFLVSFYNNEISEKSEIFDDQFSVERPDGSNFTLKIRSTKLEDSAMYFCASSLTIYEQYFGPGTRLTVT.

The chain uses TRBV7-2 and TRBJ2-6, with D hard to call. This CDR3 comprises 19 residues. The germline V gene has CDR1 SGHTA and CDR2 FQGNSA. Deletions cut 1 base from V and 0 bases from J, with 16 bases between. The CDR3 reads CASSLDYGLFTSGANVLTF. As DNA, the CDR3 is TGTGCCAGCAGCTTAGATTATGGGCTCTTCACCTCTGGGGCCAACGTCCTGACTTTC.

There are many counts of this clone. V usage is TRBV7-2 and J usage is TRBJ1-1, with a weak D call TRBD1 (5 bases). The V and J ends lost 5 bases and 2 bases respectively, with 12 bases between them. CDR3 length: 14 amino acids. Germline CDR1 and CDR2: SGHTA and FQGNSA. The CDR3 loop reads CASSLRQTNTEAFF. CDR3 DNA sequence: TGTGCCAGCAGCCTCCGACAGACTAACACTGAAGCTTTCTTT.

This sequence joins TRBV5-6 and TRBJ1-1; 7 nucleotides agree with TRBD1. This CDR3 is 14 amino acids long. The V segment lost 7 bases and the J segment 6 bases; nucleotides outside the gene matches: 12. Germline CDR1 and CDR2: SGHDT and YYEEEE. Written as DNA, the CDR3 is TGTGCCAGCGATCGGACAGGTCTGGGCGCTGAAGCTTTCTTT. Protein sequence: CASDRTGLGAEAFF.

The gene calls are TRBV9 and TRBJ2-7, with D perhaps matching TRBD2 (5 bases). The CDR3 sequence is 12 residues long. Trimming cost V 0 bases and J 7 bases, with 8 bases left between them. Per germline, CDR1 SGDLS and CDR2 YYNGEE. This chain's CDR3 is CASSVARGEQYF. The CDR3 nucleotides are TGTGCCAGCAGCGTAGCTCGAGGGGAGCAGTACTTC.

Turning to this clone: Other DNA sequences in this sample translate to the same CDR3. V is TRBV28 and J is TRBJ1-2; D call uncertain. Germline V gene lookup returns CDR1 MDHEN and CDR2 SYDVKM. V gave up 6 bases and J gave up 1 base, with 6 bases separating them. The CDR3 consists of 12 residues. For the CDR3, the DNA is TGTGCCAGCAGCCTCAGTAACTATGGCTACACCTTC. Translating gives CASSLSNYGYTF.

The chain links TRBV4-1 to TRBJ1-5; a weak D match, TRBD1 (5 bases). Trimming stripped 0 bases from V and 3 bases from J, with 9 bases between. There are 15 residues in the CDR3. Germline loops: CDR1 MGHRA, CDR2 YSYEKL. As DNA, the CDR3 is TGCGCCAGCAGCCAAGAGGGACTCCTCAATCAGCCCCAGCATTTT. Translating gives CASSQEGLLNQPQHF.

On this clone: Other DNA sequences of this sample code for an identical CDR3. In DNA form, the CDR3 reads TGTGCCAGCAGCTCCAGTCTGAACACTGAAGCTTTCTTT. Its protein is CASSSSLNTEAFF. The chain employs TRBV11-2 and TRBJ1-1; D gene uncertain. Germline CDR1 SGHAT, CDR2 FQNNGV. The CDR3 contains 13 residues. V was clipped by 4 bases and J by 0 bases, with 6 bases between them.

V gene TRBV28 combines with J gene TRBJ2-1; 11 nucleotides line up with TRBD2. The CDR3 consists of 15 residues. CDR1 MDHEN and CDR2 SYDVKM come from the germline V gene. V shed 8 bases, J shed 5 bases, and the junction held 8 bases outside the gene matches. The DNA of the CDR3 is TGTGCCAGCCGCGTAGCGGGAGGGCCCCACAATGAGCAGTTCTTC. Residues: CASRVAGGPHNEQFF.

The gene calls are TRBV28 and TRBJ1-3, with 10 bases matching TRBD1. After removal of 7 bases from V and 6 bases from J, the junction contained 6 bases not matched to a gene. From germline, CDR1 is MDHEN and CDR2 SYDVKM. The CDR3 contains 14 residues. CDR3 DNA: TGTGCCAGCAATCCCGGGACAGGGGAAAACACCATATATTTT. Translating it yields CASNPGTGENTIYF.

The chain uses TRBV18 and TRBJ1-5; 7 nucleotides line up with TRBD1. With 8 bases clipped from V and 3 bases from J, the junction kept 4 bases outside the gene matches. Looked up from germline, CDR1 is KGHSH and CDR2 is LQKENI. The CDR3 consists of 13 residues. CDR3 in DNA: TGTGCCAGCCATGGACAGGCCAATCAGCCCCAGCATTTT. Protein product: CASHGQANQPQHF.

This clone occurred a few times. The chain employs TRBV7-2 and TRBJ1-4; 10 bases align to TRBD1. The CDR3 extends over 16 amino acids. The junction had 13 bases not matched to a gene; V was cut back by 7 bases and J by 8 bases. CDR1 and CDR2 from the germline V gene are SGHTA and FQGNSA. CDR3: CASTPRDRGGKEKLFF. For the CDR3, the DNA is TGTGCCAGCACCCCGAGGGACAGGGGCGGGAAGGAAAAACTGTTTTTT. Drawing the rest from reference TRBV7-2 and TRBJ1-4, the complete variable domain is GAGVSQSPSNKVTEKGKDVELRCDPISGHTALYWYRQSLGQGLEFLIYFQGNSAPDKSGLPSDRFSAERTGGSVSTLTIQRTQQEDSAVYLCASTPRDRGGKEKLFFGSGTQLSVL.

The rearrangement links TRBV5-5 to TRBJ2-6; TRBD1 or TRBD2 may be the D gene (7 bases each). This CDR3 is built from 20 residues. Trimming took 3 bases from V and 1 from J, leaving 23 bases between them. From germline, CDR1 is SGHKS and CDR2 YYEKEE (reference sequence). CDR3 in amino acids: CASSSREGRDSQSGANVLTF. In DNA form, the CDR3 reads TGTGCCAGCAGCTCAAGGGAGGGGCGGGACAGCCAATCTGGGGCCAACGTCCTGACTTTC.

The CDR3, as DNA: TGTGCCAGCAGTTTGGTCAGGCGCACCGGGGAGCTGTTTTTT. Translating gives CASSLVRRTGELFF. This chain connects TRBV28 to TRBJ2-2; D is undetermined. V was pared by 3 bases and J by 4 bases, with 9 bases between. Germline values: CDR1 MDHEN, CDR2 SYDVKM. The CDR3 loop spans 14 amino acids.

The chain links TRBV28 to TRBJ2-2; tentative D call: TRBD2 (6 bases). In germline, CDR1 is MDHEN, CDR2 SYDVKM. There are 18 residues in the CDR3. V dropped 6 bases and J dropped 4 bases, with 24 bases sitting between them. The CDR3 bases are TGTGCCAGCAGACGGCCAATGACTAGAGGCGGCGGCACCGGGGAGCTGTTTTTT. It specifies CASRRPMTRGGGTGELFF.

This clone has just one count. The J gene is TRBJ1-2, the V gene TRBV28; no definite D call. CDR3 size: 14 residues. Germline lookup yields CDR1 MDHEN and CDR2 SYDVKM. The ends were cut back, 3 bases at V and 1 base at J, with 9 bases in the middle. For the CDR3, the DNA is TGTGCCAGCAGTTTTTCACGGCGTAACTATGGCTACACCTTC. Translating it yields CASSFSRRNYGYTF.

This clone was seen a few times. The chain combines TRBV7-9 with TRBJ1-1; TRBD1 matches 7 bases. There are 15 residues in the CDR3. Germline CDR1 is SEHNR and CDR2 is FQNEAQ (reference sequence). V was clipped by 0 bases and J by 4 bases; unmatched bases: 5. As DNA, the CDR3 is TGTGCCAGCAGCTTAGCGGCAGGGGGGGCCACTGAAGCTTTCTTT. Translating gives CASSLAAGGATEAFF.

The CDR3 sequence: CASSLSVGQNYGYTF. CDR3 nucleotides: TGTGCCAGCAGCTTAAGTGTGGGACAAAACTATGGCTACACCTTC. The rearrangement joins TRBV7-2 to TRBJ1-2; the D gene is possibly TRBD1 (6 bases). The CDR3 is made up of 15 amino acids. Germline CDR1 SGHTA, CDR2 FQGNSA. Trimming removed 2 bases from V and 2 bases from J, with 12 bases in between.

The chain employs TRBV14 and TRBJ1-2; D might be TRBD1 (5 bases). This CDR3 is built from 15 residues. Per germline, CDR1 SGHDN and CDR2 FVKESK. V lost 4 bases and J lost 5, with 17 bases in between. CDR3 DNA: TGTGCCAGCAGCCTGGTTCCGGACACACGTTATGGCTACACCTTC. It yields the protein CASSLVPDTRYGYTF. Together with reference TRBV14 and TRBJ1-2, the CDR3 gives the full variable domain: EAGVTQFPSHSVIEKGQTVTLRCDPISGHDNLYWYRRVMGKEIKFLLHFVKESKQDESGMPNNRFLAERTGGTYSTLKVQPAELEDSGVYFCASSLVPDTRYGYTFGSGTRLTVV.